These 8 T cell receptor beta chains were all obtained from the same sample, sequenced in a study of PD-L1 blockade in urothelial cancer. The repertoire was sequenced with immunoSEQ multiplex PCR; TCRdb's copy has only in-frame clones and lacks some. Of 48,000 or so clones listed, approximately 78% are singletons. Sample time point: peripheral blood 6 weeks after treatment start. The sequencing here drew on PBMCs, taken around atezolizumab (anti-PD-L1) treatment. The receptor set was obtained from a man aged 70-80 years with urothelial cancer.

The chain employs TRBV10-2 and TRBJ1-2, with D uncertain. CDR1 and CDR2 (germline): WSHSY, SAAADI. This CDR3 spans 14 amino acids. V dropped 7 bases and J dropped 7 bases, with 19 bases sitting between them. The CDR3 region has the DNA TGCGCCAGCAATCCGGGATCCTTATCGGGTGGCTACACCTTC. It translates to CASNPGSLSGGYTF.

This clone was found a few times. CDR3 DNA sequence: TGTGCCAGCAGCTCAGGACAGATGAACACTGAAGCTTTCTTT. It is translated as CASSSGQMNTEAFF. The V and J genes are TRBV5-4 and TRBJ1-1; possibly TRBD1 for D (6 bases). Germline CDR1 and CDR2: SGHNT and YYREEE (reference sequence). This CDR3 contains 14 residues. The V end lost 3 bases, the J end lost 0 bases, and 9 bases lay between the germline ends.

The chain joins TRBV9 to TRBJ2-1; D might be TRBD2 (5 bases). The CDR3 runs 16 residues. Germline V CDR1 and CDR2: SGDLS, YYNGEE. V was clipped by 0 bases and J by 3 bases, with 13 bases between them. The CDR3 reads CASSVGVGGGYNEQFF. CDR3 bases: TGTGCCAGCAGCGTAGGAGTCGGAGGAGGCTACAATGAGCAGTTCTTC.

This clone was counted only a few times. CDR3 loop: CASSSGQSNEQFF. The CDR3 nucleotides are TGTGCCAGCAGTTCGGGACAATCGAATGAGCAGTTCTTC. V gene TRBV2 combines with J gene TRBJ2-1; D may be TRBD1 (6 bases). Per germline, CDR1 SNHLY and CDR2 FYNNEI. This CDR3 has 13 amino acids. Deletions cut 5 bases from V and 7 bases from J, with 12 bases between.

The rearrangement uses TRBV6-1 and TRBJ2-2, with TRBD2 as a possible D gene (5 bases). V lost 4 bases and J 1 base, leaving 13 bases between the germline ends. This CDR3 region has 16 residues. Per the germline V gene, CDR1 is MNHNS and CDR2 is SASEGT. CDR3 amino acids: CASSAGLALNTGELFF. The CDR3 coding sequence is TGTGCCAGCAGTGCGGGTCTAGCCTTGAACACCGGGGAGCTGTTTTTT.

The rearrangement uses TRBV7-9 and TRBJ2-1; possibly TRBD2 for D (6 bases). From germline, CDR1 is SEHNR and CDR2 FQNEAQ (reference sequence). The length of the CDR3 is 16 residues. V dropped 2 bases and J dropped 5 bases, with 16 bases sitting between them. As DNA, the CDR3 is TGTGCCAGCAGCTTATTGAGGCGGGGACTCGACAATGAGCAGTTCTTC. It codes for CASSLLRRGLDNEQFF.

V and J are TRBV6-4 and TRBJ2-1; no firm D call. Germline values: CDR1 MRHNA, CDR2 SNTAGT. Trimming cost V 2 bases and J 3 bases, with 8 bases left between them. The CDR3 sequence is 14 residues long. CDR3: CASSDLAGYNEQFF. CDR3 nucleotides: TGTGCCAGCAGTGACCTCGCAGGCTACAATGAGCAGTTCTTC.

The CDR3 region has the DNA TGTGCCAGCAGTGAGTTTCGTAGCGGAGGGGAGCTGTTTTTT. Translated: CASSEFRSGGELFF. This chain uses TRBV2 with TRBJ2-2; possibly TRBD2 for D (6 bases). V lost 3 bases, J lost 8 bases, and 13 bases lay in between. CDR1 is SNHLY, CDR2 FYNNEI, per germline. The CDR3 is 14 residues long.